A single sample is the source of the 8 T cell receptor beta chains below, sequenced in a study of control samples from healthy donors and cancer patients. TCRdb's copy holds only in-frame clones and misses some; the assay was immunoSEQ multiplex PCR. Of about 140,000 clones in the sample, roughly 94% are singletons; the top ten hold around 13%. Material: blood. These receptors were obtained from a man aged 40-49 years in good health.

The chain recombines TRBV11-2 with TRBJ2-1; no definite D call. CDR1 and CDR2 from the germline V gene are SGHAT and FQNNGV. The V and J ends lost 1 base and 8 bases respectively, with 15 bases between them. The CDR3 has 15 amino acids. CDR3 coding DNA: TGTGCCAGCAGCTTAGGTGGCTCCTTCGGGCATGAGCAGTTCTTC. This translates into CASSLGGSFGHEQFF.

This sequence joins TRBV9 and TRBJ2-2, with 8 bases aligning to TRBD1. V lost 4 bases to trimming and J lost 7 bases; unmatched junction nucleotides: 12. CDR3 length: 16 amino acids. From germline, CDR1 is SGDLS and CDR2 YYNGEE. Here the CDR3 reads CASSTRTGISGGELFF. CDR3 bases: TGTGCCAGCAGCACACGGACAGGGATTTCGGGCGGGGAGCTGTTTTTT.

This chain links TRBV27 with TRBJ1-6; D call uncertain. The length of the CDR3 is 12 residues. V lost 8 bases and J 9 bases, leaving 11 bases between the germline ends. Germline CDR1 is MNHEY and CDR2 is SMNVEV (reference sequence). The CDR3 protein is CASRATTSPLHF. The DNA of the CDR3 is TGTGCCAGCCGGGCTACGACTTCACCCCTCCACTTT.

The chain has TRBV24-1 and TRBJ2-1; 10 bases are a match to TRBD2. This CDR3 is built from 16 residues. The V gene's germline CDR1 is KGHDR and CDR2 SFDVKD. The junction had 8 bases not matched to a gene; V was cut back by 0 bases and J by 10 bases. The CDR3 is CATSDLASGGLGEQFF. The DNA for the CDR3 is TGTGCCACCAGTGATTTGGCTAGCGGGGGCTTGGGGGAGCAGTTCTTC.

This clone has only one observation. The chain links TRBV29-1 to TRBJ1-3; no reliable D call. Trimming removed 5 bases at V and 2 bases at J, with 13 bases between. Germline lookup yields CDR1 SQVTM and CDR2 ANQGSEA. The CDR3 covers 14 residues. The CDR3 DNA reads TGCAGCGTTCTGAGAACCAGTACTGGAAACACCATATATTTT. It yields the protein CSVLRTSTGNTIYF.

The chain has TRBV19 and TRBJ2-6; possible D gene TRBD1, 5 bases. V was cut by 8 bases and J by 0 bases, with 14 bases left in between. This CDR3 has 16 amino acids. Germline lookup yields CDR1 LNHDA and CDR2 SQIVND (reference sequence). CDR3: CASGWGGSSGANVLTF. The DNA for the CDR3 is TGTGCCAGTGGATGGGGCGGAAGCTCTGGGGCCAACGTCCTGACTTTC.

V usage is TRBV29-1 and J usage is TRBJ2-7; D perhaps matches TRBD1 (6 bases). Trimming pared 0 bases from V and 6 bases from J, leaving 9 bases between. CDR3 length: 12 amino acids. In germline, CDR1 is SQVTM, CDR2 ANQGSEA. The CDR3 DNA reads as TGCAGCGTTGAAGACAGGGGATTCGAGCAGTACTTC. Protein product: CSVEDRGFEQYF.

The V gene is TRBV29-1, the J gene TRBJ2-7; 7 bases map to TRBD1. The germline V gene encodes CDR1 SQVTM and CDR2 ANQGSEA. The J segment lost 2 bases and the V segment lost 5 bases, leaving 9 bases of the junction unmatched. The CDR3 length is 14 residues. The CDR3 spells CSVRDREKAYEQYF. The CDR3 region has the DNA TGCAGCGTTAGAGACAGGGAAAAGGCCTACGAGCAGTACTTC.